The entry below gives a single T cell receptor (beta chain) sequence along with its context. The antigen is unknown. Profiled with immunoSEQ multiplex PCR; TCRdb holds only in-frame clones, not every one. The table includes hundreds of thousands of clones, roughly 70% detected once. This sample was taken from a study of shared clonotypes between healthy human individuals. On the study more broadly: Three plates were used per donor for CD4 naive, three for CD4 memory, two for CD8 naive and one for CD8 memory.

The ends lost 4 bases at V and 1 base at J; junction bases unmatched: 8. The CDR3 runs to 17 residues. Looked up from germline, CDR1 is MGHRA and CDR2 is YSYEKL. General study results and limits: Richness estimates generally favored naive over memory subsets. Despite large depth, rarefaction showed incomplete sorted-subset sequencing.

This TCR was sampled from a woman in her twenties or thirties in good health. Sequencing used memory CD4+ T cells sorted from blood. Subset noted: CD45RA-negative fraction. The chain links TRBV4-1 to TRBJ2-5, with TRBD2 identical over 11 bases. As DNA, the CDR3 is TGCGCCAGCAGCCCCCAGGAGGGACTAGCGGTCCAAGAGACCCAGTACTTC. Protein sequence: CASSPQEGLAVQETQYF.